The clone carrying this T cell receptor (beta chain) came up a few times. What it binds is unknown. The entry originates in a study of cytomegalovirus exposure and HLA in healthy donors. Study overall: A prior study identified 120 million or so unique TCR beta sequences from about 200 million T cells. Whole-study results and caveats: A cluster of highly shared sequence variants was likely a sequencing artifact. Later, an analysis found that common viral pathogens appeared to be linked with several of the most significant clusters. In a later analysis, TCR beta V- and J-gene trimming was associated with a missense DCLRE1C variant.

The PCR used 60 Vbeta and 13 Jbeta primers. Assay used: immunoSEQ multiplex PCR; TCRdb lists only in-frame clones, some missing. The data hold some 140,000 clones, with 73% observed a single time. V lost 5 bases and J lost 4, with 15 bases in between. The CDR3 length is 14 residues. Per the germline V gene, CDR1 is SGHRS and CDR2 is YFSETQ. Sequencing was done on a sample of PBMCs. The chain employs TRBV5-1 and TRBJ2-5; TRBD1 might be the D (6 bases). The sequence was collected from a woman aged 40 to 50 in good health and CMV-seronegative. CDR3 sequence: CASSPGTSGETQYF. DNA of the CDR3: TGCGCCAGCAGTCCGGGGACATCGGGAGAGACCCAGTACTTC.